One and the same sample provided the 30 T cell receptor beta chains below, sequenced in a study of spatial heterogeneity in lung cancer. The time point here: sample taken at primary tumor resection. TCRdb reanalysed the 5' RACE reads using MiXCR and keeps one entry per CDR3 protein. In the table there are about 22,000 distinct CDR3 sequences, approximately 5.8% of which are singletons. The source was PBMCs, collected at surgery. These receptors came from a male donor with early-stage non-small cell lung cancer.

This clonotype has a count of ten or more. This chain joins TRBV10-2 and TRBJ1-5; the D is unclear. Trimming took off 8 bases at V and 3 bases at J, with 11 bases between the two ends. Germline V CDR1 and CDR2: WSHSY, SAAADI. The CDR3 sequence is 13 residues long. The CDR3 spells CASAPIPNQPQHF. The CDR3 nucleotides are TGCGCCAGCGCTCCAATTCCCAATCAGCCCCAGCATTTT.

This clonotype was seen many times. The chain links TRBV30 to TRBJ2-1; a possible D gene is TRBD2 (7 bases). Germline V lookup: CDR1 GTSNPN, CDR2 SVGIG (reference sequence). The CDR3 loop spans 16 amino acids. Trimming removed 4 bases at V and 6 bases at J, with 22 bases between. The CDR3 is CAWMGLRGARSNEQFF. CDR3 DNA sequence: TGTGCCTGGATGGGTCTTCGGGGGGCGCGTTCCAATGAGCAGTTCTTC.

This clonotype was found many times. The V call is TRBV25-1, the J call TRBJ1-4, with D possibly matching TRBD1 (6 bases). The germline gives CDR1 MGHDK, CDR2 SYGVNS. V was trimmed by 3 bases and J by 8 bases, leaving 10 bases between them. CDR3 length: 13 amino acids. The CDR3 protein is CASSDRGGEKLFF. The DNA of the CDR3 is TGTGCCAGCAGTGACAGGGGTGGAGAAAAACTGTTTTTT.

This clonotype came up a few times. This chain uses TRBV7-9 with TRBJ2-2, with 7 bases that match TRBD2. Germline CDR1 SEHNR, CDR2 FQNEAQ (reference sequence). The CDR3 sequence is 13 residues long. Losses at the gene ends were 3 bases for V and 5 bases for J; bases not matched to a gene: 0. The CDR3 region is CASSFGGTGELFF. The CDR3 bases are TGTGCCAGCAGCTTCGGGGGGACCGGGGAGCTGTTTTTT. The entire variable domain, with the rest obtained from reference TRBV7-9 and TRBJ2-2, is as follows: DTGVSQNPRHKITKRGQNVTFRCDPISEHNRLYWYRQTLGQGPEFLTYFQNEAQLEKSRLLSDRFSAERPKGSFSTLEIQRTEQGDSAMYLCASSFGGTGELFFGEGSRLTVL.

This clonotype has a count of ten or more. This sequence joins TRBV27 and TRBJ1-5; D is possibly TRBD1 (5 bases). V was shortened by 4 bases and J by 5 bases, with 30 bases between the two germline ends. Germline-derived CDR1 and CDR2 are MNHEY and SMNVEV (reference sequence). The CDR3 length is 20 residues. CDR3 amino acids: CASSSKPGLLSTVLDQPQHF. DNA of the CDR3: TGTGCCAGCAGTTCTAAACCGGGACTCCTGTCCACGGTGCTCGATCAGCCCCAGCATTTT.

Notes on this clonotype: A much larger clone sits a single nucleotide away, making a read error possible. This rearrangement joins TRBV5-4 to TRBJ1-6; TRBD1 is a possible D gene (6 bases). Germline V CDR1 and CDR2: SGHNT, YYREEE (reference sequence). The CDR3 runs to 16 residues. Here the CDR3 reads CASSASRTDNNSPFHF. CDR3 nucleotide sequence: TGTGCCAGCAGCGCTTCACGGACAGATAATAATTCACCCTTCCACTTT.

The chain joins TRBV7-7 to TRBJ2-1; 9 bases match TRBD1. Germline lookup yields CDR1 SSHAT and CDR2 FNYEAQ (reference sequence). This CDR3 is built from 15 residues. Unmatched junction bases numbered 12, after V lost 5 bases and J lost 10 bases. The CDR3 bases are TGTGCCAGCAGCCCCAGATCCGGGACAGGGAACGAGCAGTTCTTC. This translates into CASSPRSGTGNEQFF.

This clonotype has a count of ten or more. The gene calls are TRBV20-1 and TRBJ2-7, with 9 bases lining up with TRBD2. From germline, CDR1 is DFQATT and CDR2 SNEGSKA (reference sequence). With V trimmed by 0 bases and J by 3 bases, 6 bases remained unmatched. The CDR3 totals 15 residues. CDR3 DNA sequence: TGCAGTGCTAGAGAGCTAGCGGGACCTAGCTACGAGCAGTACTTC. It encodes CSARELAGPSYEQYF.

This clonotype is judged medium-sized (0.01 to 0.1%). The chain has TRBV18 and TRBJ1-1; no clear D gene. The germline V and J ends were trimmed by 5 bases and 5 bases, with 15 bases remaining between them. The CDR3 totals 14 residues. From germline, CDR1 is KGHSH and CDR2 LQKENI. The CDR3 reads CASSADIGTTEAFF. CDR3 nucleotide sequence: TGTGCCAGCTCAGCTGACATTGGAACTACTGAAGCTTTCTTT.

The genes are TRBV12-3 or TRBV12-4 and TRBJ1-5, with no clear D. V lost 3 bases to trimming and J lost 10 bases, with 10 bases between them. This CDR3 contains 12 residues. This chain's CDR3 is CASSFSDEPQHF. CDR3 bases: TGTGCCAGCAGTTTCTCGGACGAACCCCAGCATTTT.

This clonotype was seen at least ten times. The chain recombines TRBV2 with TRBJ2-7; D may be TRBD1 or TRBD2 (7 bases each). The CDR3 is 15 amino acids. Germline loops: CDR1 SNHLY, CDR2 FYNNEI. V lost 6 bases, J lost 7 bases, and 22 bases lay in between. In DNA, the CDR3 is TGTGCCAGCAGCTTCAGCGGGACAGCTTATCAGGAGCAGTACTTC. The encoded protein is CASSFSGTAYQEQYF.

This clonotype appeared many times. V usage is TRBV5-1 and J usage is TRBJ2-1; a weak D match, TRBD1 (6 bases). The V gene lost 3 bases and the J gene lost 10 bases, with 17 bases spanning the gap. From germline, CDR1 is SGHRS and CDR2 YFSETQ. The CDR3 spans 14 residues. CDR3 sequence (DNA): TGCGCCAGCAGCTCGGTAATTGGACAGAGCGAGCAGTTCTTC. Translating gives CASSSVIGQSEQFF.

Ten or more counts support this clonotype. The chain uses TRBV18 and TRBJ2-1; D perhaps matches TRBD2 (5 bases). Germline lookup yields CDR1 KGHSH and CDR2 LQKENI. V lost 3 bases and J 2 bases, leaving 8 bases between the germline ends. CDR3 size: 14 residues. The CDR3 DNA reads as TGTGCCAGCTCACCCGAAGCGGCCTACAATGAGCAGTTCTTC. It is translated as CASSPEAAYNEQFF. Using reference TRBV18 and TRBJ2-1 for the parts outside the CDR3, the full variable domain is NAGVMQNPRHLVRRRGQEARLRCSPMKGHSHVYWYRQLPEEGLKFMVYLQKENIIDESGMPKERFSAEFPKEGPSILRIQQVVRGDSAAYFCASSPEAAYNEQFFGPGTRLTVL.

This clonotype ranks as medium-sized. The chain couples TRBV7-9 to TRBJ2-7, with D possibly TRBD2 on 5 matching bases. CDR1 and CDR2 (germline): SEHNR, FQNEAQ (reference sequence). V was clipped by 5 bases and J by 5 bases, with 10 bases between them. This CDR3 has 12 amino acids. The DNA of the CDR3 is TGTGCCAGCAGCAGGACTCGGGACGAGCAGTACTTC. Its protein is CASSRTRDEQYF.

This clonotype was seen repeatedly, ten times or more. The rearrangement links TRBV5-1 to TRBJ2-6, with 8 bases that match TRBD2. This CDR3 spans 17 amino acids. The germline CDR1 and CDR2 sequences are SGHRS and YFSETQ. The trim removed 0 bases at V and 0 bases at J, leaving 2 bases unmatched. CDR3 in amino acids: CASSLVSGNSGANVLTF. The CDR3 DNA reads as TGCGCCAGCAGCTTGGTTAGCGGGAACTCTGGGGCCAACGTCCTGACTTTC.

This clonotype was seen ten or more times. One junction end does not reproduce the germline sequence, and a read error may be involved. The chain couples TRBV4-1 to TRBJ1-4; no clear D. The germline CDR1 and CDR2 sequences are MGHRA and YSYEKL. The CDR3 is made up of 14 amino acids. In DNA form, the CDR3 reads TGCGCCAGCAGCTCCCGGGAGGCATATGAAACACTGTTTTTT. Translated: CASSSREAYETLFF.

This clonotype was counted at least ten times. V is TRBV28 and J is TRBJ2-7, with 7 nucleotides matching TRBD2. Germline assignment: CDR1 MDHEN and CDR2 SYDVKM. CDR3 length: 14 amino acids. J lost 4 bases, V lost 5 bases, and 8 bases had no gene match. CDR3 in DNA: TGTGCCAGCAGTGTCACTAGCGTGAGATACGAGCAGTACTTC. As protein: CASSVTSVRYEQYF.

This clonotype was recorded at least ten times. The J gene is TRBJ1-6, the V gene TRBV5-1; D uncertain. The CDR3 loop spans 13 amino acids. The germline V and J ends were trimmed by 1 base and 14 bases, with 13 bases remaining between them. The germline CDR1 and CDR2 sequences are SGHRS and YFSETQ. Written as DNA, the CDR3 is TGCGCCAGCAGCTTGACAGCCCTCAGCTCCCTCCACTTT. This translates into CASSLTALSSLHF.

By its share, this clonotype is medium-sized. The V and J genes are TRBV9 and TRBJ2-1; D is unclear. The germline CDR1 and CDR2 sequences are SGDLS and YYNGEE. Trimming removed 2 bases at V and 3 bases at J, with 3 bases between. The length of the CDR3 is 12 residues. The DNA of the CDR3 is TGTGCCAGCAGCGTCGACTACAATGAGCAGTTCTTC. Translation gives CASSVDYNEQFF. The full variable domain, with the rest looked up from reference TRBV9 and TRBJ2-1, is DSGVTQTPKHLITATGQRVTLRCSPRSGDLSVYWYQQSLDQGLQFLIQYYNGEERAKGNILERFSAQQFPDLHSELNLSSLELGDSALYFCASSVDYNEQFFGPGTRLTVL.

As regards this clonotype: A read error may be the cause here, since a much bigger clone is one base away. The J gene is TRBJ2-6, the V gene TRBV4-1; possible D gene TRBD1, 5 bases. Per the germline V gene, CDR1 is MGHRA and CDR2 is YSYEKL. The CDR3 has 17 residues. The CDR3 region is CASSEDSLRSGANVVTF. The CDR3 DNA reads TGCGCCAGCAGCGAAGACAGTCTCCGCTCTGGGGCCAACGTCGTGACTTTC.

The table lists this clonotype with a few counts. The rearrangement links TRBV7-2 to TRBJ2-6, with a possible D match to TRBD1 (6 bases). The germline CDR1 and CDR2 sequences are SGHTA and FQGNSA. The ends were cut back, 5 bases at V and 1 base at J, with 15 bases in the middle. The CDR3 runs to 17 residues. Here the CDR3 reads CASSRQVVGSGANVLTF. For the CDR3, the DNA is TGTGCCAGCAGCAGACAGGTTGTGGGGTCTGGGGCCAACGTCCTGACTTTC.

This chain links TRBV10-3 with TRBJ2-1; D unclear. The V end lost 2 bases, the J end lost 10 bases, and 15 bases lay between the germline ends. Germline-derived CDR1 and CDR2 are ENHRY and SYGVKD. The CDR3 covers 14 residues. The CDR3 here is CAISERASSTEQFF. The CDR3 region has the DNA TGTGCCATCAGTGAGAGGGCTAGTTCTACCGAGCAGTTCTTC.

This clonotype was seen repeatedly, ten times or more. The CDR3 nucleotides read TGTGCCAGCAGCTCTCCGGGGAGTGTACAGACCCAGTACTTC. It specifies CASSSPGSVQTQYF. The gene calls are TRBV5-6 and TRBJ2-5, with a weak D call TRBD2 (5 bases). This CDR3 has 14 residues. The ends were cut back, 3 bases at V and 6 bases at J, with 15 bases in the middle. The germline gives CDR1 SGHDT, CDR2 YYEEEE.

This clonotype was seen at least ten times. The CDR3 protein is CASSVTTGELFF. In DNA form, the CDR3 reads TGTGCCAGCAGTGTAACCACCGGGGAGCTGTTTTTT. This sequence joins TRBV12-3 or TRBV12-4 and TRBJ2-2; no reliable D call. V gave up 5 bases and J gave up 4 bases, with 5 bases separating them. The CDR3 totals 12 residues.

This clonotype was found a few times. In DNA, the CDR3 is TGTGCCAGCAGTTTTCGGGGACAGGGTTACGTCCTGACTTTC. As protein: CASSFRGQGYVLTF. The V and J genes are TRBV28 and TRBJ2-6, with TRBD1 identical over 9 bases. The ends lost 3 bases at V and 11 bases at J; junction bases unmatched: 5. This CDR3 spans 14 amino acids. Looked up from germline, CDR1 is MDHEN and CDR2 is SYDVKM.

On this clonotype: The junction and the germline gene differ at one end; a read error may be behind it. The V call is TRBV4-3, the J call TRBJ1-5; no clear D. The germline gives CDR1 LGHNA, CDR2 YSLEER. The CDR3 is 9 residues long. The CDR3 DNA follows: TGCGCCAGCAGCCAAGATGGCAGTTTT. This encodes CASSQDGSF.

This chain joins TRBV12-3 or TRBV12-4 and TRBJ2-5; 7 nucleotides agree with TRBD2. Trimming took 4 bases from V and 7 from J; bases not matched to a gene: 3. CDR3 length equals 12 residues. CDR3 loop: CASSWGGATQYF. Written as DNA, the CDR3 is TGTGCCAGCAGTTGGGGGGGAGCGACCCAGTACTTC.

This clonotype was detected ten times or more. Here the CDR3 reads CSVEDRRDTQYF. DNA for the CDR3: TGCAGCGTTGAAGACAGGCGAGATACGCAGTATTTT. The chain joins TRBV29-1 to TRBJ2-3, with D uncertain. Per germline, CDR1 SQVTM and CDR2 ANQGSEA. V was trimmed by 0 bases and J by 5 bases, leaving 6 bases between them. This CDR3 region has 12 residues.

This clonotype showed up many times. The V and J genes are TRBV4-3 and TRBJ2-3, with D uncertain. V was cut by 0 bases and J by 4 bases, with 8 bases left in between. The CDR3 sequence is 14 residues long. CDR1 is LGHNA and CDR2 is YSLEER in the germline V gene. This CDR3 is CASSQDLLSDTQYF. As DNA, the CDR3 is TGCGCCAGCAGCCAAGATCTTTTATCAGATACGCAGTATTTT.

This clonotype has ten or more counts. The CDR3 nucleotides read TGTGCCAGCAGCCAGAGGACAGAAAAAGATGGCTACACCTTC. Translation gives CASSQRTEKDGYTF. The rearrangement links TRBV4-2 to TRBJ1-2; a weak D match, TRBD1 (6 bases). The length of the CDR3 is 14 residues. Between the trimmed V and J ends, which lost 3 bases and 6 bases, there was a span of 14 bases. CDR1 is LGHNA and CDR2 is YNFKEQ in the germline V gene.